This TCR beta chain was found in a study of identical twins. Findings of the study overall: Twins showed weaker excess sharing in their beta out-of-frame sequences. Cord blood beta clonotypes that were abundant carried fewer insertions, and memory repertoires showed no such trend. Interpretation of the results relied on cross-sectional statistical analysis and not on following the same donors.

V was shortened by 7 bases and J by 0 bases, with 7 bases between the two germline ends. CDR3 length: 13 residues. Germline values: CDR1 SGHDT, CDR2 YYEEEE. With template switching, a universal primer site was added, and the cDNA carried unique molecular identifiers. TCRdb passed the 5' RACE reads through MiXCR, listing each CDR3 protein once. This table holds around 650,000 distinct CDR3 sequences, just over 7% found once. Many counts were recorded for this clonotype. Its antigen is as yet unknown. These data were also reused for a study on yellow fever vaccine responses in identical twins.

The clonotype was recovered from a young woman in good health. Sequenced input: PBMCs. V and J are TRBV5-6 and TRBJ2-2; D may be TRBD2 (6 bases). The DNA of the CDR3 is TGTGCCAGCTGGAGGGCGAACACCGGGGAGCTGTTTTTT. It codes for CASWRANTGELFF.